This T cell receptor beta chain was captured in a study of blood T cell repertoires in COVID-19. The V gene end was trimmed by 6 bases and the J gene end by 4 bases; junction bases not matched to a gene: 7. The CDR3 has 15 residues. The V gene's germline CDR1 is SGHRS and CDR2 YFSETQ. Produced via immunoSEQ multiplex PCR; TCRdb's table is partial and in-frame only. The sample holds approximately 66,000 clones, around 70% seen once. The chain joins TRBV5-1 to TRBJ2-2; 9 positions match TRBD1. The sequence was collected from a man in his sixties with acute or convalescent COVID-19. The specimen sequenced was peripheral blood. The CDR3: CASIHEQGATGELFF. The CDR3 nucleotides read TGCGCCAGCATCCATGAACAGGGGGCCACCGGGGAGCTGTTTTTT. The full variable domain, in which reference TRBV5-1 and TRBJ2-2 provide the parts outside the CDR3, is KAGVTQTPRYLIKTRGQQVTLSCSPISGHRSVSWYQQTPGQGLQFLFEYFSETQRNKGNFPGRFSGRQFSNSRSEMNVSTLELGDSALYLCASIHEQGATGELFFGEGSRLTVL.